This T cell receptor (beta chain) originates from a study of blood T cell repertoires in COVID-19. Across the study: T cells, B-cell-depleted T cells, or PBMCs provided the cDNA or gDNA that served as material.

Germline values: CDR1 MNHEY, CDR2 SVGAGI. CDR3 length: 14 residues. The germline V and J ends were trimmed by 5 bases and 1 base, with 11 bases remaining between them. Libraries were prepared by immunoSEQ multiplex PCR; TCRdb keeps only in-frame clonotypes and omits some of them. The repertoire includes around 200,000 clones, 83% of them detected once, and 7% to 10% sits in the top ten. The source of this sequence is a woman aged 50 to 60 with acute or convalescent COVID-19. Source material: peripheral blood. This sequence joins TRBV6-5 and TRBJ1-1, with D perhaps matching TRBD1 (5 bases). The DNA for the CDR3 is TGTGCCAGCAGTCAAAGGGGAACGAACACTGAAGCTTTCTTT. Protein: CASSQRGTNTEAFF.